This TCR beta chain derives from a study of breast tumors, draining lymph nodes, adjacent tissues. Samples came from axillary lymph nodes draining the breast cancer. TCRdb redid the calling of the multiplex PCR reads with MiXCR, one entry per CDR3 protein. The sample includes about 110,000 distinct CDR3 sequences, about 31% of them seen just once. After removal of 7 bases from V and 0 bases from J, the junction contained 3 bases not matched to a gene. Looked up from germline, CDR1 is DFQATT and CDR2 is SNEGSKA (reference sequence). The CDR3 contains 14 residues. This clonotype was counted ten times or more.

The sequence derives from a female donor with breast cancer. Some clones in this sample may be carry-over from other donors' samples. The sequenced sample was axillary lymph node tissue. This rearrangement joins TRBV20-1 to TRBJ2-2; TRBD2 matches at 9 bases. CDR3 DNA: TGCAGTGTGCCTAGCGGGACGAACACCGGGGAGCTGTTTTTT. Protein: CSVPSGTNTGELFF.